These 15 T cell receptor beta chains share one sample of origin, sequenced in a study of T cells in Graves' hyperthyroidism and ophthalmopathy. Amplification of TCR beta CDR3 regions used RNA as the template. The HTBI primer set drove a first-round RT-PCR of the TCR CDR3. One entry per CDR3 protein results from TCRdb running MiXCR on the multiplex PCR reads. The sample has roughly 740,000 distinct CDR3 sequences, about a sixth seen once. Sequencing was done on a sample of blood. These receptors all come from a man between 18 and 35 years old with Graves' hyperthyroidism.

This clonotype was seen more than once but under ten times. The chain links TRBV7-9 to TRBJ2-7; 7 bases agree with TRBD1. With V trimmed by 5 bases and J by 2 bases, 9 bases remained unmatched. This CDR3 contains 15 residues. Germline CDR1 and CDR2: SEHNR and FQNEAQ (reference sequence). This CDR3 is CASSPTGAMTYEQYF. The DNA of the CDR3 is TGTGCCAGCAGCCCAACAGGGGCCATGACCTACGAGCAGTACTTC.

At least ten counts were recorded for this clonotype. V usage is TRBV6-2 or TRBV6-3 and J usage is TRBJ2-7; 10 bases agree with TRBD2. Germline loops: CDR1 MNHEY, CDR2 SVGEGT. The CDR3 covers 14 residues. The V and J ends lost 7 bases and 2 bases, in that order; junction bases with no gene match: 5. The CDR3 spells CASTWTSGAYEQYF. The DNA of the CDR3 is TGTGCCAGCACATGGACTAGCGGCGCCTACGAGCAGTACTTC.

The chain joins TRBV6-5 to TRBJ2-7; tentative D call: TRBD2 (6 bases). The V and J ends lost 2 bases and 3 bases respectively, with 17 bases between them. Germline loops: CDR1 MNHEY, CDR2 SVGAGI. The CDR3 runs 16 residues. The CDR3 DNA reads TGTGCCAGCAGTTACCACCGAGGCGGGATAGACTACGAGCAGTACTTC. Translated: CASSYHRGGIDYEQYF.

V is TRBV3-1 and J is TRBJ2-5, with a possible D match to TRBD2 (6 bases). CDR3 length equals 14 residues. Germline values: CDR1 LGHDT, CDR2 YNNKEL (reference sequence). The V end was cut by 0 bases, the J end by 14 bases, with 19 bases between. CDR3 region: CASSQDLTTGTPYF. The CDR3 DNA is TGTGCCAGCAGCCAAGATCTCACGACCGGGACTCCTTACTTC.

Note on this clonotype: At one boundary the junction diverges from the germline segment, which might be a read error. V usage is TRBV15 and J usage is TRBJ2-3; D gene uncertain. The germline gives CDR1 LNHNV, CDR2 YYDKDF (reference sequence). The CDR3 length is 13 residues. The CDR3 sequence: CATSRDKAETQYF. The CDR3 DNA sequence: TGTGCCACCAGCAGAGATAAGGCAGAAACGCAGTATTTT.

The sample holds a few counts of this clonotype. The CDR3: CASSPGTGSLNTEAFF. The CDR3 DNA reads as TGTGCCAGCAGCCCAGGGACAGGGTCCTTGAACACTGAAGCTTTCTTT. V and J are TRBV7-9 and TRBJ1-1, with TRBD1 matching 9 bases. Germline loops: CDR1 SEHNR, CDR2 FQNEAQ (reference sequence). The CDR3 is 16 amino acids. Trimming cost V 5 bases and J 0 bases; bases outside gene matches: 7.

The rearrangement uses TRBV11-2 and TRBJ2-7; 11 nucleotides align to TRBD2. This CDR3 comprises 17 residues. CDR1 and CDR2 from the germline V gene are SGHAT and FQNNGV. With 3 bases clipped from V and 7 bases from J, the junction kept 14 bases outside the gene matches. CDR3 in amino acids: CASSFLKSTSGSGEQYF. In DNA, the CDR3 is TGTGCCAGCAGCTTCCTAAAGTCCACTAGCGGGAGTGGGGAGCAGTACTTC.

Comments on this clonotype: A read error may explain this, as a much larger clone is one base away. The rearrangement joins TRBV4-2 to TRBJ1-2; 12 bases fit TRBD1. With 5 bases clipped from V and 4 bases from J, the junction kept 2 bases outside the gene matches. Germline V gives CDR1 LGHNA, CDR2 YNFKEQ. This CDR3 is built from 14 residues. CDR3 DNA sequence: TGTGCCAGCAGCGGGACAGGGGGCATCTATGGCTACACCTTC. Encoded protein: CASSGTGGIYGYTF.

This clonotype was counted only a few times. The rearrangement joins TRBV20-1 to TRBJ2-2; no firm D call. Germline V gene lookup returns CDR1 DFQATT and CDR2 SNEGSKA (reference sequence). V was clipped by 4 bases and J by 7 bases, with 13 bases between them. There are 13 residues in the CDR3. The CDR3: CSAMRWGSGELFF. Written as DNA, the CDR3 is TGCAGTGCTATGAGGTGGGGTAGCGGGGAGCTGTTTTTT.

This clonotype was detected ten times or more. J is TRBJ2-7 and V is TRBV6-1; tentative D call: TRBD1 (6 bases). Trimming left V 6 bases short and J 7 bases short, with 19 bases between. CDR1 and CDR2 (germline): MNHNS, SASEGT. This CDR3 spans 14 amino acids. The CDR3 DNA reads as TGTGCCAGCAGGGTAGGGGCAGGGGCCTCGGAGCAGTACTTC. As protein: CASRVGAGASEQYF.

There are a few counts of this clonotype. The rearrangement joins TRBV27 to TRBJ2-1; D possibly corresponds to TRBD2 (5 bases). This CDR3 region has 15 residues. The V gene's germline CDR1 is MNHEY and CDR2 SMNVEV (reference sequence). The V end lost 5 bases, the J end lost 4 bases, and 15 bases lay between the germline ends. In nucleotides, the CDR3 is TGTGCCAGCAGTCCCGTGGGGAGAAGATACAATGAGCAGTTCTTC. Translating it yields CASSPVGRRYNEQFF.

This clonotype has more than one count but fewer than ten. J is TRBJ2-1 and V is TRBV12-3 or TRBV12-4, with D possibly matching TRBD2 (6 bases). CDR3 length: 14 amino acids. The ends were cut back, 1 base at V and 6 bases at J, with 10 bases in the middle. CDR3 in amino acids: CASSLGLGPNEQFF. The CDR3 DNA sequence: TGTGCCAGCAGTTTAGGACTAGGTCCCAATGAGCAGTTCTTC.

This clonotype was seen a handful of times. The rearrangement joins TRBV28 to TRBJ2-7; D remains ambiguous. V lost 2 bases to trimming and J lost 2 bases, with 10 bases between them. Germline CDR1 MDHEN, CDR2 SYDVKM. The CDR3 has 14 residues. CDR3 protein: CASSLVGSTYEQYF. CDR3 DNA: TGTGCCAGCAGTTTAGTGGGATCAACCTACGAGCAGTACTTC.

The V call is TRBV4-2, the J call TRBJ1-2; 9 bases are shared with TRBD1. The V and J ends lost 1 base and 8 bases, in that order; junction bases with no gene match: 17. CDR1 and CDR2 (germline): LGHNA, YNFKEQ. CDR3 length: 18 amino acids. In DNA, the CDR3 is TGTGCCAGCAGCCAAGTTACGGGGGGACAGGGTCGGTCTTACGGCTACACCTTC. It encodes CASSQVTGGQGRSYGYTF.

This clonotype was counted only a few times. This chain joins TRBV18 and TRBJ2-7; 8 positions agree with TRBD1. CDR3 length: 16 amino acids. The germline V gene encodes CDR1 KGHSH and CDR2 LQKENI. The junction had 12 bases not matched to a gene; V was cut back by 6 bases and J by 2 bases. The CDR3 DNA reads as TGTGCCAGCTCCCCGAACCGGACAGGGCCTCCCTACGAGCAGTACTTC. It is translated as CASSPNRTGPPYEQYF.